This T cell receptor beta chain was profiled in a study of control samples from healthy donors and cancer patients. Germline assignment: CDR1 SGHRS and CDR2 YFSETQ. There are 17 residues in the CDR3. V shed 0 bases and J shed 0 bases, with 12 bases lying between them. The table came from immunoSEQ multiplex PCR; TCRdb's copy has only in-frame clones and leaves some out. The sample includes approximately 89,000 clones, roughly 86% seen only once; the top ten take around 21%. The source is a man aged 30-40 years in good health. The chain employs TRBV5-1 and TRBJ1-4; weak D call: TRBD1 (5 bases). The specimen was blood. Here the CDR3 DNA reads TGCGCCAGCAGCTTGGGGCCCGGGGGATCAACTAATGAAAAACTGTTTTTT. Translated: CASSLGPGGSTNEKLFF.